The present TCR beta chain was sequenced within a study of radiation and T cells in renal cell carcinoma. Regarding time point: blood 4 weeks post-SBRT, at nephrectomy. The treatment denotes: 15 Gy SBRT to primary tumor, nephrectomy 4 weeks later. Produced via immunoSEQ multiplex PCR; TCRdb's table is partial and in-frame only. The table shows approximately 86,000 clones, with around 85% occurring only once. The CDR3 totals 13 residues. Germline assignment: CDR1 SQVTM and CDR2 ANQGSEA. The V and J ends lost 1 base and 3 bases respectively, with 6 bases between them. This chain connects TRBV29-1 to TRBJ1-4; no definite D call. The sample consisted of blood, taken from a patient whose treatment included radiotherapy and nephrectomy. The sequence derives from a man aged 50 to 60 with renal cell carcinoma. CDR3 region: CSVEGGSNEKLFF. The CDR3 coding sequence is TGCAGCGTTGAAGGGGGATCTAATGAAAAACTGTTTTTT.